This TCR beta chain appears in the sequencing data of a study of blood T cells in healthy people across ages. About the study: Template switching retrieved approximately one barcoded beta molecule for each two T cells.

With a J-beta primer mix and a sample-barcoded 5' primer, a second PCR ran roughly 6 to 12 cycles. Each cDNA was tagged by a template-switch adaptor containing 12 random nucleotides. MiXCR, applied by TCRdb to the 5' RACE reads, yields one record per CDR3 protein. This sample yields around 1,900,000 distinct CDR3 sequences, of which about 39% are seen a single time; about 23% belongs to the top ten. This CDR3 is 14 amino acids long. The V and J ends lost 3 bases and 4 bases respectively, with 8 bases between them. CDR1 is KGHDR, CDR2 SFDVKD, per germline. The specimen sequenced was blood. This chain joins TRBV24-1 and TRBJ1-4; tentative D call: TRBD1 (5 bases). This clonotype was sampled from a human donor in good health. CDR3 DNA: TGTGCCACCAGTGATCGGGGACTTAATGAAAAACTGTTTTTT. Translation: CATSDRGLNEKLFF.